This T cell receptor (beta chain) was observed in a study of T cells in tumors after PD-1 blockade. On the study more broadly: Each patient got pembrolizumab 200 mg every 3 weeks or cemiplimab 350 mg every 2 weeks. During anti-PD-1 treatment, some patients continued daily vismodegib 150 mg. Points from the study as a whole: Peripheral recruitment is suggested, as some novel exhausted tumor clones were in pre-treatment blood.

Remarks on this clone: The antigen remains undetermined.

Template: tumor biopsy or peripheral blood genomic DNA, 616-6,004 ng per sample. The CDR3 sequence is 15 residues long. V shed 3 bases and J 7 bases; nucleotides not matched to a gene: 6. In germline, CDR1 is SGDLS, CDR2 YYNGEE. The method was immunoSEQ multiplex PCR; TCRdb's version includes in-frame clones alone and lacks a portion of them. The table lists 60,000 or so clones, roughly 78% of them singletons, with over 10% in the top ten. This specimen consisted of PBMCs, obtained before anti-PD-1 treatment. The chain links TRBV9 to TRBJ1-5, with 11 bases lining up with TRBD1. The TCR sequence derives from a human donor with basal cell carcinoma. CDR3 sequence reads: CASSAGQGARQPQHF. The DNA for the CDR3 is TGTGCCAGCAGCGCCGGACAGGGGGCGAGGCAGCCCCAGCATTTT.